The present entry profiles one T cell receptor (beta chain) with its context. This sample stems from a study of long-term antiretroviral therapy in people with HIV. There are 17 residues in the CDR3. V lost 1 base to trimming and J lost 1 base, with 16 bases between them. CDR1 is KGHSH, CDR2 LQKENI, per germline. Run at survey level, the immunoSEQ assay was version v3.0. Repertoires were generated with immunoSEQ multiplex PCR, while TCRdb's copy carries only in-frame clones and drops some. The table includes over 25,000 clones, roughly 90% detected once. This clonotype was obtained from a woman in her late teens or twenties with HIV. The chain links TRBV18 to TRBJ1-1; a possible D gene is TRBD1 (6 bases). The sequenced sample was unsorted PBMCs, obtained 0.5 years after starting antiretroviral therapy. The CDR3 region is CASSPQPGQRGNTEAFF. Here the CDR3 DNA reads TGTGCCAGCTCACCACAACCGGGACAAAGGGGGAACACTGAAGCTTTCTTT.